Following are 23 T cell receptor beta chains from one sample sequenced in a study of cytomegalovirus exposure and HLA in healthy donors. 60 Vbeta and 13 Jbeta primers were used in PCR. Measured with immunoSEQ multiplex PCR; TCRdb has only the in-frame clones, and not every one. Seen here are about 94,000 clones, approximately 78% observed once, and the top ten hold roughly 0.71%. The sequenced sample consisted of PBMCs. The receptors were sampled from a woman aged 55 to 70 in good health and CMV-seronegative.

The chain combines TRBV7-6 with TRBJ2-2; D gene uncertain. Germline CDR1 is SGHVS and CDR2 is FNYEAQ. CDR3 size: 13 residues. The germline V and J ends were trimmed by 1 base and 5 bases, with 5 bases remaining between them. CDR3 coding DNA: TGTGCCAGCAGCTTAGGAGGAACCGGGGAGCTGTTTTTT. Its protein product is CASSLGGTGELFF.

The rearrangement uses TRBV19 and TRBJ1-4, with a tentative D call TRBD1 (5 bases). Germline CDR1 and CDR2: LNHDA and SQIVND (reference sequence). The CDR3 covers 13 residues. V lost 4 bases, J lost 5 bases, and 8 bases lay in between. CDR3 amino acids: CASSRGGNEKLFF. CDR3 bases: TGTGCCAGTAGTAGGGGGGGAAATGAAAAACTGTTTTTT. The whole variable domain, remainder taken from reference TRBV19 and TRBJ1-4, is DGGITQSPKYLFRKEGQNVTLSCEQNLNHDAMYWYRQDPGQGLRLIYYSQIVNDFQKGDIAEGYSVSREKKESFPLTVTSAQKNPTAFYLCASSRGGNEKLFFGSGTQLSVL.

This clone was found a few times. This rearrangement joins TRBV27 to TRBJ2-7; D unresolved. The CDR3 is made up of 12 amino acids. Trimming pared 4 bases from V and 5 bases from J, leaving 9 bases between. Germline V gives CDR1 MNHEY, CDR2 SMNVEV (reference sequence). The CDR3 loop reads CASSSSENEQYF. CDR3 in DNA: TGTGCCAGCAGTTCTTCCGAGAACGAGCAGTACTTC.

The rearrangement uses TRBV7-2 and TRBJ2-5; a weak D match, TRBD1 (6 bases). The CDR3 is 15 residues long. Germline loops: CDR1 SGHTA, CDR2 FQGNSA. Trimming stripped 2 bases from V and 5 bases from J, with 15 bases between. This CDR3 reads CASSLNRATGETQYF. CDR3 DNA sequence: TGTGCCAGCAGCTTAAACAGGGCTACAGGGGAGACCCAGTACTTC.

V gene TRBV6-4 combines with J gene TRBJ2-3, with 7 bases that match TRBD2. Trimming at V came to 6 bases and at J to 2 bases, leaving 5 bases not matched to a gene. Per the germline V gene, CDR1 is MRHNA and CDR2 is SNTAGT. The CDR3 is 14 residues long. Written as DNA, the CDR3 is TGTGCCAGCAGCGCTAGCGGATTCACAGATACGCAGTATTTT. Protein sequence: CASSASGFTDTQYF.

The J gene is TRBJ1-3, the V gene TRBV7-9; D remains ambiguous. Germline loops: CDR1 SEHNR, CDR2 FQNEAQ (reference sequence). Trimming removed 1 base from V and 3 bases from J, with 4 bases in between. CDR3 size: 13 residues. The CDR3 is CASSLGGGNTIYF. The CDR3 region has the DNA TGTGCCAGCAGCTTAGGAGGTGGAAACACCATATATTTT.

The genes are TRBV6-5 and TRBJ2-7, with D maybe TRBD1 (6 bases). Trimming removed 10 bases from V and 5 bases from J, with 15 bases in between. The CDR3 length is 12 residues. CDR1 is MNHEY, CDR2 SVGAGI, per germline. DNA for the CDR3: TGTGCCACCAAGGGGGATTGGAACGAGCAGTACTTC. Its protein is CATKGDWNEQYF.

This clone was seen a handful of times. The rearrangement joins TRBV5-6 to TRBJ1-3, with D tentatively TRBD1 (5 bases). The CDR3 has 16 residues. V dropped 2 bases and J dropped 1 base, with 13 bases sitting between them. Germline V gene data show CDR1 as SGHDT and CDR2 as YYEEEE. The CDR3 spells CASSFGHLLSGNTIYF. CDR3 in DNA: TGTGCCAGCAGCTTCGGACACTTACTTTCTGGAAACACCATATATTTT.

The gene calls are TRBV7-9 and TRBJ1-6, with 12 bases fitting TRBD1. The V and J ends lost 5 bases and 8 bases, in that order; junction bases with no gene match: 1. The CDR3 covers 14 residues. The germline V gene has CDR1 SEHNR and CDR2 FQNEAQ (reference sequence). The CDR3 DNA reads TGTGCCAGCAGCAGGGACAGGGGGCATTCACCCCTCCACTTT. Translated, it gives CASSRDRGHSPLHF.

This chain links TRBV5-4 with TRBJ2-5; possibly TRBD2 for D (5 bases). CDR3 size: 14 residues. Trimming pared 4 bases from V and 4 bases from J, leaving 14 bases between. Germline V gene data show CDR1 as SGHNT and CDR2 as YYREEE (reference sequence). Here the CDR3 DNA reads TGTGCCAGCAGCCCAACTAGGTCGGGAGAGACCCAGTACTTC. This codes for CASSPTRSGETQYF.

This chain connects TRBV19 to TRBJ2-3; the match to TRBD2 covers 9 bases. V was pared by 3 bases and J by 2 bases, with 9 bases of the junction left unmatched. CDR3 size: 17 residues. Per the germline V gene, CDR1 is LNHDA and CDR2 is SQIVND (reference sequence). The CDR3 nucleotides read TGTGCCAGTAGTATCGGGTCTAGCGGGACCCACACAGATACGCAGTATTTT. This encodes CASSIGSSGTHTDTQYF.

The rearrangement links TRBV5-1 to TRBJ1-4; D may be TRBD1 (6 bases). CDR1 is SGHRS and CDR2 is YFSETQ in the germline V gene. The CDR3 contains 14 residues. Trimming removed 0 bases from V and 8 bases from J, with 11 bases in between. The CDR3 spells CASSLGRGKEKLFF. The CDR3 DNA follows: TGCGCCAGCAGCTTGGGAAGGGGGAAGGAAAAACTGTTTTTT.

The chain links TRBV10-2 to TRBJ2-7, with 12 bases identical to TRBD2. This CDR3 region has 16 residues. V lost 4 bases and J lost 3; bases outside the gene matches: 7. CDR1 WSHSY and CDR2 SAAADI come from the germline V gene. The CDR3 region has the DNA TGCGCCAGCAGTGGAACCTCGACTAGCGGGAGCTACGAGCAGTACTTC. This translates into CASSGTSTSGSYEQYF.

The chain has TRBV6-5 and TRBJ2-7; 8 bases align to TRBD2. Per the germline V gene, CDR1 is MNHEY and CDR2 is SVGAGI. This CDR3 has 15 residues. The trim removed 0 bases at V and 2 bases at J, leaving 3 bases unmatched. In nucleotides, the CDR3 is TGTGCCAGCAGTTACTCCGCGGGGGGCACCTACGAGCAGTACTTC. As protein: CASSYSAGGTYEQYF.

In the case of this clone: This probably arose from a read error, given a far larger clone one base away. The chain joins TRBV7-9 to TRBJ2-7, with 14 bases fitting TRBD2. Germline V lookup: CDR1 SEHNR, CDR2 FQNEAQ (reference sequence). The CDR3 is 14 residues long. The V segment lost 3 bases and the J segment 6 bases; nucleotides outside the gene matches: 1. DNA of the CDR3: TGTGCCAGCAGCTTGGGGACTAGCGGGAGCGAGCAGTACTTC. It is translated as CASSLGTSGSEQYF. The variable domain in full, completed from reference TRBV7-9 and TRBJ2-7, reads DTGVSQNPRHKITKRGQNVTFRCDPISEHNRLYWYRQTLGQGPEFLTYFQNEAQLEKSRLLSDRFSAERPKGSFSTLEIQRTEQGDSAMYLCASSLGTSGSEQYFGPGTRLTVT.

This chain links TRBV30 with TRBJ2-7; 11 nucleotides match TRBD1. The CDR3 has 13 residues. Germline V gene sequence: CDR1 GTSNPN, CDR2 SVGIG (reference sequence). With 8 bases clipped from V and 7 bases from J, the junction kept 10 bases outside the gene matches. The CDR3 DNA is TGTGCCCGGATGGGGACAGGGGGTGGTGAGCAGTACTTC. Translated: CARMGTGGGEQYF.

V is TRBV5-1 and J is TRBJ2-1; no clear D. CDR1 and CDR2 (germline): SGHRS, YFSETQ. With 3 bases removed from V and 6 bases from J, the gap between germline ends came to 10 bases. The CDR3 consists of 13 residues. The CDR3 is CASSWVLGNEQFF. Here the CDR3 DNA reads TGCGCCAGCAGCTGGGTCCTAGGCAATGAGCAGTTCTTC.

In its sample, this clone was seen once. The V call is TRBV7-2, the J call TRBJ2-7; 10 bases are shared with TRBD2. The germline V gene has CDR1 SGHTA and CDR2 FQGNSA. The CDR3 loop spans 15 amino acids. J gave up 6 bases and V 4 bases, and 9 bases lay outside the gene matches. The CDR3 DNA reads TGTGCCAGCAGCTCTTCTAGCGGGAGCTGGGGCGAGCAGTACTTC. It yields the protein CASSSSSGSWGEQYF.

CDR3 in DNA: TGTGCCAGCAGCTTAGCTGCAGGACAGGAGACCCAGTACTTC. Translation: CASSLAAGQETQYF. The V call is TRBV7-2, the J call TRBJ2-5, with D possibly being TRBD1 (6 bases). This CDR3 spans 14 amino acids. Germline V CDR1 and CDR2: SGHTA, FQGNSA. V shed 0 bases and J shed 5 bases, with 10 bases lying between them. Drawing the rest from reference TRBV7-2 and TRBJ2-5, the complete variable domain is GAGVSQSPSNKVTEKGKDVELRCDPISGHTALYWYRQSLGQGLEFLIYFQGNSAPDKSGLPSDRFSAERTGGSVSTLTIQRTQQEDSAVYLCASSLAAGQETQYFGPGTRLLVL.

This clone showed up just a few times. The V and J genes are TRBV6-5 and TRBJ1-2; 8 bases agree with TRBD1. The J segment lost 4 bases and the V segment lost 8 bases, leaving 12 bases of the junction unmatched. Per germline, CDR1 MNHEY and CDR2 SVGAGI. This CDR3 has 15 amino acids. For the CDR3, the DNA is TGTGCCAGCGGACGGACAGGGAGTTATTTCTATGGCTACACCTTC. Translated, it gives CASGRTGSYFYGYTF.

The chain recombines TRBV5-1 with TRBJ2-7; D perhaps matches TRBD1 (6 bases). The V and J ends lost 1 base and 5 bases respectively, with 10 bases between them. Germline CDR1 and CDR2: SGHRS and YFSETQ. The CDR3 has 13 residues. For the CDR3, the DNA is TGCGCCAGCAGCTTGAACAGGGACCACGAGCAGTACTTC. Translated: CASSLNRDHEQYF.

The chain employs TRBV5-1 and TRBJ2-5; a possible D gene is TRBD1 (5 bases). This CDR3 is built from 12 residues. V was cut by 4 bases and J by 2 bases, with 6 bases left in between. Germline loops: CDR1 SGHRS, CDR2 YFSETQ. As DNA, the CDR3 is TGCGCCAGCAGCCGACAGCAAGAGACCCAGTACTTC. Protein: CASSRQQETQYF.

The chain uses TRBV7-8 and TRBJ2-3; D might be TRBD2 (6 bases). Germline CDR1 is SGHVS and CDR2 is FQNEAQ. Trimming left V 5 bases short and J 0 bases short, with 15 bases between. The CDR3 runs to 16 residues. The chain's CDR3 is CASSPWGGASTDTQYF. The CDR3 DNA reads TGTGCCAGCAGCCCCTGGGGCGGGGCTAGCACAGATACGCAGTATTTT.